The 29 T cell receptor beta chains reported below all come from one sample, sequenced in a study of blood T cell repertoires in COVID-19. Using immunoSEQ multiplex PCR, the repertoire was profiled, and TCRdb retains in-frame clones only, with some absent. The sample lists around 78,000 clones, more than 75% occurring once. Specimen: peripheral blood. The receptors shown here come from a human donor in a cohort sampled during active COVID-19.

The chain combines TRBV7-2 with TRBJ1-5; 7 bases fit TRBD1. Germline CDR1 reads SGHTA; CDR2 reads FQGNSA. After removal of 5 bases from V and 7 bases from J, the junction contained 8 bases not matched to a gene. CDR3 length: 14 residues. CDR3 sequence (DNA): TGTGCCAGCAGCCGGGGCAGGGGGGACCAGCCCCAGCATTTT. It yields the protein CASSRGRGDQPQHF.

The chain uses TRBV29-1 and TRBJ2-7; D is perhaps TRBD2 (7 bases). Germline CDR1 reads SQVTM; CDR2 reads ANQGSEA. The V and J ends lost 1 base and 3 bases respectively, with 16 bases between them. The CDR3 length is 15 residues. CDR3 coding DNA: TGCAGCGTTGAAGCCCCGGGGGGAGGGGGCTACGAGCAGTACTTC. This sequence encodes CSVEAPGGGGYEQYF.

V and J are TRBV12-3 or TRBV12-4 and TRBJ1-6; the D is unclear. V was cut by 8 bases and J by 8 bases, with 10 bases left in between. The CDR3 is 12 amino acids. CDR3 nucleotide sequence: TGTGCCAGCCGACCAGGCTATTCACCCCTCCACTTT. Its protein product is CASRPGYSPLHF.

This clone is a singleton in its sample. The CDR3 loop is CASSVGPQRSNQPQHF. The CDR3 nucleotides read TGTGCCAGCAGCGTAGGTCCCCAGCGAAGCAATCAGCCCCAGCATTTT. This chain joins TRBV9 and TRBJ1-5; no reliable D call. Per the germline V gene, CDR1 is SGDLS and CDR2 is YYNGEE. CDR3 length equals 16 residues. Trimming took off 0 bases at V and 1 base at J, with 11 bases between the two ends.

In this sample, this clone turned up once. This chain joins TRBV9 and TRBJ2-7, with 12 bases aligning to TRBD2. The CDR3 consists of 16 residues. CDR1 is SGDLS and CDR2 is YYNGEE in the germline V gene. Unmatched junction bases numbered 4, after V lost 0 bases and J lost 3 bases. CDR3 protein: CASSVGSSGGVYEQYF. The CDR3 nucleotides read TGTGCCAGCAGCGTAGGGTCTAGCGGGGGGGTCTACGAGCAGTACTTC.

This CDR3 is CASSVGGGTGELFF. The CDR3 bases are TGTGCCAGCAGCGTAGGGGGCGGCACCGGGGAGCTGTTTTTT. The V gene is TRBV9, the J gene TRBJ2-2; D possibly corresponds to TRBD1 (5 bases). In germline, CDR1 is SGDLS, CDR2 YYNGEE. Trimming cost V 0 bases and J 4 bases, with 7 bases left between them. The CDR3 covers 14 residues.

The rearrangement joins TRBV4-2 to TRBJ2-1; 10 bases map to TRBD2. In germline, CDR1 is LGHNA, CDR2 YNFKEQ. The CDR3 extends over 19 amino acids. V shed 1 base and J 0 bases; nucleotides not matched to a gene: 9. This chain's CDR3 is CASSQALLLAGSSYNEQFF. The CDR3 coding sequence is TGTGCCAGCAGCCAAGCCCTCCTACTAGCGGGGAGCTCCTACAATGAGCAGTTCTTC.

J is TRBJ2-2 and V is TRBV7-2, with a possible D match to TRBD2 (6 bases). The CDR3 contains 17 residues. Germline loops: CDR1 SGHTA, CDR2 FQGNSA. The germline V and J ends were trimmed by 5 bases and 4 bases, with 20 bases remaining between them. For the CDR3, the DNA is TGTGCCAGCAGCCCCCGAAGGGCACTAGCCTCCACCGGGGAGCTGTTTTTT. The encoded protein is CASSPRRALASTGELFF.

V gene TRBV18 combines with J gene TRBJ1-6; no clear D. Between the trimmed V and J ends, which lost 2 bases and 7 bases, there was a span of 6 bases. In germline, CDR1 is KGHSH, CDR2 LQKENI. The CDR3 loop spans 13 amino acids. The DNA for the CDR3 is TGTGCCAGCTCACCATCGACAAATTCACCCCTCCACTTT. Its translation is CASSPSTNSPLHF.

This clone was counted once. The CDR3 reads CASSSQETQYF. Here the CDR3 DNA reads TGTGCCAGCAGCTCCCAGGAGACCCAGTACTTC. V is TRBV7-9 and J is TRBJ2-5; no reliable D call. The CDR3 totals 11 residues. Germline V gene lookup returns CDR1 SEHNR and CDR2 FQNEAQ (reference sequence). V lost 4 bases and J 5 bases, leaving 5 bases between the germline ends.

This chain uses TRBV2 with TRBJ1-1; no reliable D call. Germline CDR1 SNHLY, CDR2 FYNNEI. This CDR3 spans 13 amino acids. The germline V and J ends were trimmed by 6 bases and 4 bases, with 12 bases remaining between them. CDR3 protein: CASSLALGTEAFF. Written as DNA, the CDR3 is TGTGCCAGCAGCCTAGCACTGGGCACTGAAGCTTTCTTT.

The CDR3: CASSVQAGYSGNTIYF. CDR3 in DNA: TGTGCCAGCAGCGTACAAGCAGGGTACTCTGGAAACACCATATATTTT. The chain couples TRBV9 to TRBJ1-3; TRBD1 might be the D (5 bases). There are 16 residues in the CDR3. Germline CDR1 reads SGDLS; CDR2 reads YYNGEE. V was trimmed by 1 base and J by 0 bases, leaving 11 bases between them.

This clone was detected only once. The CDR3 spells CASSDYWDLSGTAYNEQFF. The CDR3 DNA reads as TGTGCCAGCAGTGATTATTGGGATCTTAGCGGGACAGCCTACAATGAGCAGTTCTTC. The chain couples TRBV6-1 to TRBJ2-1, with D possibly TRBD2 on 8 matching bases. From germline, CDR1 is MNHNS and CDR2 SASEGT. This CDR3 is 19 amino acids long. The V and J ends lost 3 bases and 2 bases respectively, with 23 bases between them.

This chain uses TRBV3-1 (or the pseudogene TRBV3-2) with TRBJ1-6; 8 nucleotides align to TRBD1. The length of the CDR3 is 15 residues. Germline CDR1 and CDR2: LGHDT and YNNKEL (reference sequence). J lost 9 bases, V lost 3 bases, and 7 bases had no gene match. Here the CDR3 DNA reads TGTGCCAGCAGCCAGACAGGGGTTGGGGGTTCACCCCTCCACTTT. This gives the protein CASSQTGVGGSPLHF.

V gene TRBV6-5 combines with J gene TRBJ1-1; 10 bases are a match to TRBD1. Germline V gene lookup returns CDR1 MNHEY and CDR2 SVGAGI. Losses at the gene ends were 4 bases for V and 3 bases for J; bases not matched to a gene: 5. The CDR3 loop spans 15 amino acids. DNA of the CDR3: TGTGCCAGCAGTTCCCGACAGGGGGCCTACACTGAAGCTTTCTTT. It yields the protein CASSSRQGAYTEAFF.

V and J are TRBV19 and TRBJ2-2; 9 nucleotides line up with TRBD1. Losses at the gene ends were 3 bases for V and 5 bases for J; bases not matched to a gene: 7. From germline, CDR1 is LNHDA and CDR2 SQIVND (reference sequence). This CDR3 comprises 16 residues. Here the CDR3 DNA reads TGTGCCAGTAGTATCCGGGGGACAGGGTTGACCGGGGAGCTGTTTTTT. This codes for CASSIRGTGLTGELFF.

The chain uses TRBV11-1 and TRBJ1-2; the D is unclear. From germline, CDR1 is SGHAT and CDR2 FQDESV (reference sequence). The V gene lost 5 bases and the J gene lost 6 bases, with 13 bases spanning the gap. CDR3 length: 13 amino acids. In DNA form, the CDR3 reads TGTGCCAGCAGCCGCTCCGGGAGCAATGGCTACACCTTC. It yields the protein CASSRSGSNGYTF.

The chain combines TRBV12-5 with TRBJ1-6, with a tentative D call TRBD1 (6 bases). CDR3 length: 14 amino acids. CDR1 is LGHNT, CDR2 FRNRAP, per germline. Trimming shortened V by 5 bases and J by 7 bases, and 12 bases separated the two germline ends. The CDR3 sequence: CASGQYTGNSPLHF. For the CDR3, the DNA is TGTGCTAGTGGTCAATATACAGGGAATTCACCCCTCCACTTT.

The CDR3 region is CASSTGGVNTEAFF. The CDR3 coding sequence is TGTGCCAGCTCGACGGGGGGTGTGAACACTGAAGCTTTCTTT. V and J are TRBV6-5 and TRBJ1-1; a possible D gene is TRBD1 (5 bases). Germline CDR1 reads MNHEY; CDR2 reads SVGAGI. This CDR3 region has 14 residues. Trimming pared 8 bases from V and 0 bases from J, leaving 13 bases between.

The chain has TRBV5-1 and TRBJ2-6; D gene uncertain. Per the germline V gene, CDR1 is SGHRS and CDR2 is YFSETQ. Trimming cost V 4 bases and J 2 bases, with 16 bases left between them. The CDR3 runs 17 residues. CDR3 residues: CASSPLAGRTGANVLTF. The DNA for the CDR3 is TGCGCCAGCAGCCCGTTGGCAGGTAGGACTGGGGCCAACGTCCTGACTTTC.

The V call is TRBV19, the J call TRBJ2-6; D is uncertain. Trimming took 3 bases from V and 3 from J, leaving 6 bases between them. Germline CDR1 is LNHDA and CDR2 is SQIVND (reference sequence). The CDR3 runs 14 residues. The CDR3 nucleotides read TGTGCCAGTAGTATTCTAGGTGGGGCCAACGTCCTGACTTTC. Amino acids: CASSILGGANVLTF.

Here the CDR3 reads CALLGKIPGQGTRWANVLTF. The CDR3 nucleotides read TGTGCCCTCCTAGGGAAGATCCCGGGACAGGGGACGAGGTGGGCCAACGTCCTGACTTTC. The V gene is TRBV21-1, the J gene TRBJ2-6; the table gives TRBD1 as D, unverified against the DNA. TRBV21-1 is recorded as a pseudogene. This CDR3 has 20 residues.

The V gene is TRBV2, the J gene TRBJ2-7, with D possibly matching TRBD1 (5 bases). The CDR3 has 13 amino acids. Trimming left V 6 bases short and J 1 base short, with 10 bases between. The germline gives CDR1 SNHLY, CDR2 FYNNEI. The CDR3 region is CASRYGHSYEQYF. In DNA, the CDR3 is TGTGCCAGCAGGTACGGACATTCCTACGAGCAGTACTTC.

V usage is TRBV9 and J usage is TRBJ2-7; TRBD1 aligns across 7 bases. The CDR3 spans 15 residues. CDR1 SGDLS and CDR2 YYNGEE come from the germline V gene. Germline trimming cut 2 bases from V and 5 bases from J; bases unmatched to any gene: 10. The CDR3 here is CASSVAQGVEHEQYF. The CDR3, as DNA: TGTGCCAGCAGCGTTGCGCAGGGGGTCGAACACGAGCAGTACTTC.

This chain uses TRBV10-3 with TRBJ2-7; TRBD1 agrees at 9 bases. CDR1 is ENHRY, CDR2 SYGVKD, per germline. Trimming removed 2 bases from V and 4 bases from J; junction bases left unmatched: 12. The CDR3 runs 17 residues. The CDR3 protein is CAISEGTDRGRQYEQYF. CDR3 DNA: TGTGCCATCAGTGAGGGGACTGACAGGGGGAGACAGTACGAGCAGTACTTC.

J is TRBJ2-7 and V is TRBV6-2 or TRBV6-3; TRBD2 agrees at 12 bases. V gave up 5 bases and J gave up 3 bases; unmatched junction bases: 5. The CDR3 length is 15 residues. Germline V CDR1 and CDR2: MNHEY, SVGEGT. The CDR3 DNA sequence: TGTGCCAGCAGTGACCTAGCGGGGGGGTTCTACGAGCAGTACTTC. Translating gives CASSDLAGGFYEQYF.

The rearrangement joins TRBV4-1 to TRBJ1-4; unclear D gene. Germline V CDR1 and CDR2: MGHRA, YSYEKL. V was cut by 4 bases and J by 6 bases, with 15 bases left in between. The CDR3 spans 15 residues. The CDR3 DNA follows: TGCGCCAGCAGCCTCTCACCGCGAGAAGATGAAAAACTGTTTTTT. This gives the protein CASSLSPREDEKLFF.

Written as DNA, the CDR3 is TGCGCCAGCAGCTTGCCTCTAGCAGGAGATACGCAGTATTTT. Protein sequence: CASSLPLAGDTQYF. This chain uses TRBV5-1 with TRBJ2-3, with D possibly being TRBD2 (5 bases). This CDR3 region has 14 residues. Looked up from germline, CDR1 is SGHRS and CDR2 is YFSETQ. V was trimmed by 1 base and J by 5 bases, leaving 11 bases between them.

The CDR3 DNA sequence: TGTGCCAGCATCAGGGGGCCAGGGGACACTGAAGCTTTCTTT. Encoded protein: CASIRGPGDTEAFF. The rearrangement links TRBV5-4 to TRBJ1-1; the match to TRBD1 covers 8 bases. The J segment lost 3 bases and the V segment lost 6 bases, leaving 7 bases of the junction unmatched. The germline V gene has CDR1 SGHNT and CDR2 YYREEE (reference sequence). The CDR3 length is 14 residues.